The rows below give T cell receptor beta chains drawn from one sample of a study of T cells in Graves' hyperthyroidism and ophthalmopathy. TCRdb fed the multiplex PCR reads into MiXCR, producing one record per CDR3 protein. This table holds approximately 600,000 distinct CDR3 sequences, over 12% found once. The sample consisted of blood. These receptors were obtained from a young woman with Graves' ophthalmopathy. CDR3s include the opening cysteine and the closing phenylalanine or tryptophan. D genes are given only for firm matches. Only some rows state a clone size, as once, few, many or a class for expanded clones.

many,TRBD2,TRBJ2-7,TRBV13,TGTGCCAGCAGCCCCAACCTTCTGAGCGGGAGCTACGAGCAGTACTTC,CASSPNLLSGSYEQYF
-,-,TRBJ2-3,TRBV20-1,TGCAGTGCTAGTCAGCCCCAGGGGCCCGCGCCAGATACGCAGTATTTT,CSASQPQGPAPDTQYF
many,TRBD2,TRBJ2-1,TRBV14,TGTGCCAGCAGCCAAAAAGGAACGGGAGGGCCGCACAATGAGCAGTTCTTC,CASSQKGTGGPHNEQFF
many,-,TRBJ1-4,TRBV28,TGTGCCAGCAGTTTAGGCAGGGGAGGTGAAAAACTGTTTTTT,CASSLGRGGEKLFF
few,-,TRBJ2-2,TRBV29-1,TGCAGCGTATCGGGACACCTGAACACCGGGGAGCTGTTTTTT,CSVSGHLNTGELFF
-,-,TRBJ1-3,TRBV9,TGTGCCAGCAGCGCCCCTGGGGGTTCTGGAAACACCATATATTTT,CASSAPGGSGNTIYF
-,-,TRBJ2-7,TRBV7-2,TGTGCCAGCAGCTTGATGGGAAGCTCCTACGAGCAGTACTTC,CASSLMGSSYEQYF
few,TRBD2,TRBJ2-1,TRBV20-1,TGCAGTGCTAGATGGGCGGGAGTGGGTAATGAGCAGTTCTTC,CSARWAGVGNEQFF
-,TRBD1,TRBJ2-7,TRBV12-3/TRBV12-4,TGTGCCAGCCGTACCGGGACAGGTCGACCGTACGAGCAGTACTTC,CASRTGTGRPYEQYF
-,TRBD1,TRBJ2-7,TRBV5-6,TGTGCCAGCAGCGCCAACAGGGGACAGCAGTACTTC,CASSANRGQQYF
many,TRBD2,TRBJ2-5,TRBV12-3/TRBV12-4,TGTGCCAGCAGTTTGAGCCTAGCGGTCCAAGAGACCCAGTACTTC,CASSLSLAVQETQYF
few,-,TRBJ2-7,TRBV20-1,TGCAGTGCTAGGGGCCGATCAGTATCCTACGAGCAGTACTTC,CSARGRSVSYEQYF
many,TRBD2,TRBJ2-1,TRBV3-1,TGTGCCAGCAGCCAAGCTGGCGGGAGGGGATACAATGAGCAGTTCTTC,CASSQAGGRGYNEQFF